The TCR beta chain under discussion was sequenced for a study of shared clonotypes between healthy human individuals. Study information: The composition of the donors was a couple of women and a few men aged 18 to 49. Study-level results: There were few donors, and this limited the genetic and exposure-history diversity represented. Sequencing depth was a factor that was expected to affect clonotype sharing among donors.

Trimming cost V 2 bases and J 0 bases; bases outside gene matches: 2. This CDR3 spans 15 amino acids. CDR1 KGHSH and CDR2 LQKENI come from the germline V gene. Original handling: Owing to the provision of junction-only sequences devoid of quality scores by immunoSEQ, filtering differed. Generated by immunoSEQ multiplex PCR, the TCRdb table keeps only in-frame clones and is missing some. The DNA was the basis for D and trimming; V, J and clone size are from that table. Among roughly 2.2 million clones listed, more than 80% were seen once. A remark on this clone: Its antigen is not identified. Other DNA sequences in this specimen translate into the identical CDR3.

The chain couples TRBV18 to TRBJ1-2, with TRBD1 matching over 8 bases. The TCR comes from a man aged 18 to 29 in good health. Some clones in this sample may be carry-over from other donors' samples. Sequencing was carried out using naive CD4+ T cells from PBMCs. Subset denoted: CD45RA+ positively selected. The CDR3: CASSPGTGANYGYTF. The CDR3 nucleotides read TGTGCCAGCTCACCAGGGACAGGAGCTAACTATGGCTACACCTTC.